These 32 T cell receptor beta chains were sequenced from one sample in a study of blood T cell repertoires in COVID-19. Assay used: immunoSEQ multiplex PCR; TCRdb lists only in-frame clones, some missing. The sample comprises about 160,000 clones, more than 80% of which are singletons, and about 2.8% rests with the top ten. The sequencing sample was made of peripheral blood. Every receptor here comes from a man between 60 and 75 years old with acute or convalescent COVID-19.

A single count supports this clone. V usage is TRBV7-9 and J usage is TRBJ1-6, with D maybe TRBD1 (5 bases). V lost 2 bases to trimming and J lost 9 bases, with 14 bases between them. Germline V gene lookup returns CDR1 SEHNR and CDR2 FQNEAQ (reference sequence). This CDR3 region has 15 residues. CDR3 residues: CASSLLGQGGSPLHF. The CDR3 region has the DNA TGTGCCAGCAGCTTATTGGGGCAGGGAGGTTCACCCCTCCACTTT.

This clone has ten or more counts. The CDR3 DNA reads TGTGCCAGCACCCGACTCCTCAATCAGCCCCAGCATTTT. This encodes CASTRLLNQPQHF. The V gene is TRBV2, the J gene TRBJ1-5, with unresolved D. CDR1 is SNHLY, CDR2 FYNNEI, per germline. Trimming removed 7 bases from V and 3 bases from J, with 10 bases in between. This CDR3 spans 13 amino acids. Combining the CDR3 with reference TRBV2 and TRBJ1-5 gives the whole variable domain EPEVTQTPSHQVTQMGQEVILRCVPISNHLYFYWYRQILGQKVEFLVSFYNNEISEKSEIFDDQFSVERPDGSNFTLKIRSTKLEDSAMYFCASTRLLNQPQHFGDGTRLSIL.

This chain joins TRBV18 and TRBJ1-3, with D perhaps matching TRBD1 (5 bases). From germline, CDR1 is KGHSH and CDR2 LQKENI. The CDR3 totals 16 residues. V was cut by 3 bases and J by 0 bases, with 12 bases left in between. The CDR3 loop is CASSPQDIISGNTIYF. For the CDR3, the DNA is TGTGCCAGCTCACCCCAGGACATCATCTCTGGAAACACCATATATTTT.

V is TRBV6-6 and J is TRBJ2-1; 7 nucleotides line up with TRBD1. CDR1 is MNHNY and CDR2 is SVGAGI in the germline V gene (reference sequence). Trimming took 7 bases from V and 2 from J; bases not matched to a gene: 5. The CDR3 is made up of 14 amino acids. CDR3 amino acids: CASTLGTAYNEQFF. In DNA, the CDR3 is TGTGCCAGCACCCTCGGGACAGCCTACAATGAGCAGTTCTTC.

The chain couples TRBV24-1 to TRBJ2-2; D is unclear. With 6 bases removed from V and 3 bases from J, the gap between germline ends came to 4 bases. The length of the CDR3 is 12 residues. Germline values: CDR1 KGHDR, CDR2 SFDVKD. This CDR3 is CATSPYTGELFF. The CDR3 nucleotides read TGTGCCACCAGTCCATACACCGGGGAGCTGTTTTTT.

The V and J genes are TRBV6-5 and TRBJ2-5; D is perhaps TRBD2 (6 bases). CDR1 is MNHEY and CDR2 is SVGAGI in the germline V gene. The CDR3 length is 14 residues. Trimming removed 4 bases from V and 4 bases from J, with 13 bases in between. Here the CDR3 DNA reads TGTGCCAGCAGTTCCCTGGGGGGTGGAGAGACCCAGTACTTC. Translated, it gives CASSSLGGGETQYF.

The chain links TRBV24-1 to TRBJ1-4, with 9 bases lining up with TRBD1. The CDR3 is 15 residues long. V lost 4 bases, J lost 7 bases, and 6 bases stayed unmatched. CDR1 and CDR2 from the germline V gene are KGHDR and SFDVKD. CDR3 amino acids: CATSDTGTGSEKLFF. CDR3 DNA: TGTGCCACCAGTGACACCGGGACAGGGAGTGAAAAACTGTTTTTT.

This clone was seen a single time. The chain carries TRBV5-6 and TRBJ2-3, with a possible D match to TRBD2 (5 bases). Trimming stripped 2 bases from V and 7 bases from J, with 14 bases between. This CDR3 spans 14 amino acids. Per germline, CDR1 SGHDT and CDR2 YYEEEE. CDR3 sequence reads: CASSFYYSANTQYF. Written as DNA, the CDR3 is TGTGCCAGCAGCTTCTATTATAGCGCGAATACGCAGTATTTT. Together with reference TRBV5-6 and TRBJ2-3, the CDR3 gives the full variable domain: DAGVTQSPTHLIKTRGQQVTLRCSPKSGHDTVSWYQQALGQGPQFIFQYYEEEERQRGNFPDRFSGHQFPNYSSELNVNALLLGDSALYLCASSFYYSANTQYFGPGTRLTVL.

The rearrangement links TRBV6-5 to TRBJ1-4, with 8 positions matching TRBD1. The CDR3 length is 14 residues. V shed 6 bases, J shed 8 bases, and the junction held 8 bases outside the gene matches. Germline V gene data show CDR1 as MNHEY and CDR2 as SVGAGI. In DNA, the CDR3 is TGTGCCAGCAGCCCAACAGGGGGTCGCGAAAAACTGTTTTTT. It codes for CASSPTGGREKLFF.

This clone has just a few counts. The chain uses TRBV7-3 and TRBJ1-3; TRBD1 is a possible D gene (6 bases). Looked up from germline, CDR1 is SGHTA and CDR2 is FQGTGA. CDR3 length: 15 amino acids. The V gene lost 2 bases and the J gene lost 1 base, with 9 bases spanning the gap. DNA for the CDR3: TGTGCCAGCAGCTTAGGAAGGGGGTCTGGAAACACCATATATTTT. Encoded protein: CASSLGRGSGNTIYF.

This rearrangement joins TRBV19 to TRBJ1-2, with TRBD1 matching over 12 bases. J was trimmed by 5 bases and V by 8 bases; bases with no gene match: 9. Germline V gives CDR1 LNHDA, CDR2 SQIVND (reference sequence). The CDR3 is 15 amino acids. CDR3 nucleotides: TGTGCCAGTCGTCCCGGGACAGGGGGCGTTTATGGCTACACCTTC. It encodes CASRPGTGGVYGYTF.

J is TRBJ1-2 and V is TRBV4-2; D might be TRBD1 (5 bases). CDR1 LGHNA and CDR2 YNFKEQ come from the germline V gene. This CDR3 region has 15 residues. V gave up 1 base and J gave up 8 bases, with 17 bases separating them. The DNA for the CDR3 is TGTGCCAGCAGCCAAGCCCTCGCGGGGCAGCTAGGCTACACCTTC. This codes for CASSQALAGQLGYTF.

This CDR3 reads CAISAGGSNQPQHF. In DNA form, the CDR3 reads TGTGCCATCAGTGCGGGGGGTAGCAATCAGCCCCAGCATTTT. This chain joins TRBV10-3 and TRBJ1-5; tentative D call: TRBD1 (5 bases). V was trimmed by 4 bases and J by 0 bases, leaving 7 bases between them. The CDR3 loop spans 14 amino acids. CDR1 and CDR2 (germline): ENHRY, SYGVKD.

This clone was detected only once. The V and J genes are TRBV6-5 and TRBJ2-5; D perhaps matches TRBD1 (5 bases). This CDR3 comprises 15 residues. Germline CDR1 MNHEY, CDR2 SVGAGI. V was pared by 6 bases and J by 2 bases, with 16 bases between. CDR3 coding DNA: TGTGCCAGCAGGAACACAGGTTTGGCGCAAGAGACCCAGTACTTC. Translated: CASRNTGLAQETQYF.

The chain links TRBV5-8 to TRBJ1-6; TRBD1 aligns across 7 bases. CDR1 and CDR2 from the germline V gene are SGHTS and YDEGEE. The CDR3 is 15 residues long. V gave up 4 bases and J gave up 5 bases; unmatched junction bases: 6. CDR3 sequence (DNA): TGTGCCAGCAGCCCTGGGACAGTGAATAATTCACCCCTCCACTTT. This sequence encodes CASSPGTVNNSPLHF. Based on the CDR3 plus reference TRBV5-8 and TRBJ1-6, the full variable domain is EAGVTQSPTHLIKTRGQQATLRCSPISGHTSVYWYQQALGLGLQFLLWYDEGEERNRGNFPPRFSGRQFPNYSSELNVNALELEDSALYLCASSPGTVNNSPLHFGNGTRLTVT.

The rearrangement uses TRBV9 and TRBJ2-3; 8 bases are shared with TRBD2. Per the germline V gene, CDR1 is SGDLS and CDR2 is YYNGEE. There are 16 residues in the CDR3. The V segment lost 4 bases and the J segment 2 bases; nucleotides outside the gene matches: 9. The DNA of the CDR3 is TGTGCCAGCAGCCACCCCCAGCGGGGGAACACAGATACGCAGTATTTT. It specifies CASSHPQRGNTDTQYF.

The gene calls are TRBV24-1 and TRBJ2-2, with a tentative D call TRBD1 (7 bases). The CDR3 is 16 residues long. V was shortened by 2 bases and J by 7 bases, with 16 bases between the two germline ends. Germline V gene lookup returns CDR1 KGHDR and CDR2 SFDVKD. CDR3 amino acids: CATSDWRRGPVGELFF. The CDR3 DNA is TGTGCCACCAGTGATTGGAGGAGGGGGCCGGTCGGGGAGCTGTTTTTT.

CDR3 in DNA: TGCGCCAGCAGCCCAAGGACTAGCGGGGGGGCCAATGAGCAGTTCTTC. This codes for CASSPRTSGGANEQFF. The chain joins TRBV5-1 to TRBJ2-1; 15 bases map to TRBD2. With V trimmed by 4 bases and J by 6 bases, 5 bases remained unmatched. Germline V gene lookup returns CDR1 SGHRS and CDR2 YFSETQ. The CDR3 loop spans 16 amino acids.

The rearrangement uses TRBV18 and TRBJ2-7; 9 nucleotides line up with TRBD1. The V gene's germline CDR1 is KGHSH and CDR2 LQKENI. J gave up 3 bases and V 5 bases, and 8 bases lay outside the gene matches. The CDR3 covers 15 residues. The CDR3, as DNA: TGTGCCAGCTCAGTTCAGGGACAGGGTTTCTACGAGCAGTACTTC. Translating it yields CASSVQGQGFYEQYF.

The chain recombines TRBV6-4 with TRBJ2-2; 7 positions match TRBD1. V shed 10 bases and J 5 bases; nucleotides not matched to a gene: 10. Germline CDR1 and CDR2: MRHNA and SNTAGT. The CDR3 sequence is 14 residues long. CDR3 in amino acids: CATRQGSRTGELFF. CDR3 DNA sequence: TGTGCCACCCGACAGGGCAGTAGGACCGGGGAGCTGTTTTTT.

Only one count was recorded for this clone. The rearrangement uses TRBV6-5 and TRBJ1-4, with TRBD1 matching 7 bases. Per the germline V gene, CDR1 is MNHEY and CDR2 is SVGAGI. CDR3 length equals 13 residues. V was pared by 10 bases and J by 4 bases, with 6 bases of the junction left unmatched. CDR3 DNA: TGTGCCATTTCGACAGGGATTAATGAAAAACTGTTTTTT. Translating it yields CAISTGINEKLFF.

The V gene is TRBV30, the J gene TRBJ1-4; D ambiguous. This CDR3 comprises 11 residues. Germline assignment: CDR1 GTSNPN and CDR2 SVGIG (reference sequence). The ends were cut back, 2 bases at V and 7 bases at J, with 5 bases in the middle. In DNA, the CDR3 is TGTGCCTGGAGTAGTAGTGAAAAACTGTTTTTT. Translating it yields CAWSSSEKLFF.

The chain recombines TRBV7-8 with TRBJ2-3; TRBD2 might be the D (6 bases). The CDR3 contains 16 residues. Between the trimmed V and J ends, which lost 0 bases and 2 bases, there was a span of 12 bases. Germline values: CDR1 SGHVS, CDR2 FQNEAQ. The CDR3 nucleotides are TGTGCCAGCAGCTTAGCGTTGTGGGGGGTCACAGATACGCAGTATTTT. It yields the protein CASSLALWGVTDTQYF.

Many counts were recorded for this clone. The gene calls are TRBV3-1 (or the pseudogene TRBV3-2) and TRBJ1-6; TRBD1 aligns across 8 bases. The CDR3 totals 16 residues. In germline, CDR1 is LGHDT, CDR2 YNNKEL (reference sequence). Trimming at V came to 4 bases and at J to 7 bases, leaving 9 bases not matched to a gene. CDR3 coding DNA: TGTGCCAGCAGCCGCTTAGGACAGGGTGGGAATTCACCCCTCCACTTT. Its protein product is CASSRLGQGGNSPLHF.

This chain links TRBV9 with TRBJ1-6, with D possibly being TRBD1 (6 bases). V lost 7 bases and J 0 bases, leaving 11 bases between the germline ends. Germline-derived CDR1 and CDR2 are SGDLS and YYNGEE. The CDR3 is 15 residues long. The CDR3 reads CASGTGSSYNSPLHF. As DNA, the CDR3 is TGTGCCAGCGGTACAGGGAGCTCCTATAATTCACCCCTCCACTTT. Complete variable domain (other parts from reference TRBV9 and TRBJ1-6): DSGVTQTPKHLITATGQRVTLRCSPRSGDLSVYWYQQSLDQGLQFLIQYYNGEERAKGNILERFSAQQFPDLHSELNLSSLELGDSALYFCASGTGSSYNSPLHFGNGTRLTVT.

The chain carries TRBV7-2 and TRBJ1-2, with TRBD1 identical over 11 bases. J was trimmed by 7 bases and V by 5 bases; bases with no gene match: 12. CDR3 size: 16 residues. Germline loops: CDR1 SGHTA, CDR2 FQGNSA. This CDR3 reads CASSTTYGQGAGGYTF. In DNA form, the CDR3 reads TGTGCCAGCAGCACAACCTACGGACAGGGGGCGGGTGGCTACACCTTC.

This chain connects TRBV6-2 or TRBV6-3 to TRBJ1-5, with TRBD1 matching 7 bases. Looked up from germline, CDR1 is MNHEY and CDR2 is SVGEGT. The CDR3 covers 17 residues. Losses at the gene ends were 5 bases for V and 1 base for J; bases not matched to a gene: 11. DNA for the CDR3: TGTGCCAGCAGTCCCCCCCGGGACAGAGGGAGCAATCAGCCCCAGCATTTT. Translated: CASSPPRDRGSNQPQHF.

This clone has only one observation. V is TRBV10-3 and J is TRBJ1-2; D perhaps matches TRBD1 (5 bases). The V and J ends lost 4 bases and 7 bases respectively, with 10 bases between them. The CDR3 runs 12 residues. Germline loops: CDR1 ENHRY, CDR2 SYGVKD. The DNA of the CDR3 is TGTGCCATCAGTGGGGGGGTCTCTGGCTACACCTTC. It codes for CAISGGVSGYTF.

The gene calls are TRBV30 and TRBJ1-2; 8 positions match TRBD1. Per germline, CDR1 GTSNPN and CDR2 SVGIG (reference sequence). CDR3 length equals 16 residues. With V trimmed by 2 bases and J by 0 bases, 8 bases remained unmatched. The CDR3 loop is CAWSPTGARSNYGYTF. The CDR3 DNA reads TGTGCCTGGAGTCCGACAGGGGCACGGTCTAACTATGGCTACACCTTC.

The chain recombines TRBV5-1 with TRBJ1-1; no clear D. Germline V CDR1 and CDR2: SGHRS, YFSETQ. Trimming took off 2 bases at V and 0 bases at J, with 11 bases between the two ends. There are 15 residues in the CDR3. CDR3 DNA: TGCGCCAGCAGCTTCGGGGTTGGGATGAACACTGAAGCTTTCTTT. This encodes CASSFGVGMNTEAFF.

V is TRBV3-1 (or the pseudogene TRBV3-2) and J is TRBJ2-1, with 11 bases that match TRBD2. The germline gives CDR1 LGHDT, CDR2 YNNKEL (reference sequence). Trimming cost V 5 bases and J 8 bases; bases outside gene matches: 8. The CDR3 is made up of 15 amino acids. CDR3 sequence reads: CASSWLAGGGDEQFF. CDR3 bases: TGTGCCAGCAGCTGGCTAGCGGGGGGCGGGGATGAGCAGTTCTTC.

The rearrangement uses TRBV24-1 and TRBJ2-2; 11 bases are a match to TRBD1. Germline values: CDR1 KGHDR, CDR2 SFDVKD. The CDR3 totals 15 residues. Trimming took 7 bases from V and 6 from J; bases not matched to a gene: 6. In nucleotides, the CDR3 is TGTGCCACCAGCGGGACAGGGGGTATGGCCGGGGAGCTGTTTTTT. This encodes CATSGTGGMAGELFF.